This record concerns one T cell receptor (beta chain) sequence. This clonotype turned up a few times. What antigen it recognizes has not been identified. Within one base of it there is no much larger clone, and no base qualities were kept. The CDR3, cysteine through phenylalanine, is 17 amino acids long. Only the CDR3 portion is preserved as DNA: 51 bases, with reading frame beginning at the first base. In the germline V gene, CDR1 corresponds to SGHRS and CDR2 to YFSETQ. The junction shows trimming of 0 bases on V and 4 bases on J, and the gene matches do not reach 9 bases of it. The TCR beta CDR3 regions were amplified from RNA transcripts. A first-round RT-PCR of the TCR CDR3 used the HTBI primer set with the Qiagen OneStep RT-PCR kit. Libraries were constructed in a second round of multiplex PCR, after which size selection and purification were performed. Libraries were sequenced paired-end with 100 bp reads on an Illumina HiSeq2000. As for how the authors treated the data: SOAPnuke was used to process the raw data, with reads discarded if the reads contained adapters or uncalled bases, had a mean Phred below 15, or lacked an exact constant-primer or identifier match. COPE v1.2.5 was used to merge the high-quality paired reads, and each unique nucleotide sequence was defined as a clonotype. MiTCR v1.1 was used to align clonotypes to the IMGT TRBV, TRBD and TRBJ reference segments. Only V-J combinations with frequency above 0.0001, covering 99% to 99.2% of repertoires, were analysed. The TCS score was defined as F50 (clonal expansion) divided by E x V (chaos), with BLOSUM62-based TCRdist calculated between CDR3 peptides within each V-J. Welch's t-statistics and random forest reduced approximately 520 V-J features to around 14, which were used in a naive Bayes classifier (R e1071). TCRdb cleaned the public reads at Q25 with fastp, built clones with MiXCR and kept in-frame beta chains. CDR3 protein sequences are deduplicated, and each keeps its most common genes and DNA. The V and J calls were not made by the authors but by TCRdb's processing. This sample is represented by 700,000 or so distinct CDR3 sequences; 15% to 20% of them were singletons. Of the sample, under 10% falls within the top ten clones.

Graves' hyperthyroidism was defined as stable when no progression to ophthalmopathy occurred over 18 months of follow-up. Hyperthyroidism patients were aged 18 to 65 years and newly diagnosed, with disease duration of less than 2 months. Patients with uncontrolled infections, other autoimmune diseases, pregnancy or lactation were excluded. Diagnoses were based on clinical symptoms, serum thyroxine and TRAb, thyroid ultrasound and orbital computed tomography. PBMCs were isolated from 10 ml of fresh peripheral blood by Ficoll-Paque density gradient centrifugation. Trizol reagent was used to extract total RNA, and RNA quality was then checked on an Agilent 2100 Bioanalyzer. This entry comes from a study of T cells in Graves' hyperthyroidism and ophthalmopathy (dated by TCRdb to between 2018 and 2021). In terms of the full investigation: Peripheral blood was sampled at the time of initial diagnosis, prior to any treatment. To identify TCR V-J signatures that set the groups apart, the researchers used a discovery cohort of about a hundred patients, made up of roughly 45 with Graves' ophthalmopathy and about 60 with stable Graves' hyperthyroidism. Whether ophthalmopathy could be predicted prospectively was tested in an independent validation cohort made up of approximately 19 hyperthyroidism patients plus 17 patients who later progressed to ophthalmopathy. For training and testing, the 95 to 100 patients in the discovery cohort were randomly divided in a 7:3 ratio. In addition, the study compared T-cell repertoires in thyroid tissue and in blood from a handful of Graves' hyperthyroidism patients. After sampling, hyperthyroidism patients received methimazole starting at 30 mg daily, and ophthalmopathy patients received high-dose intravenous methylprednisolone. TCR Vbeta CDR3 sequencing of 120 to 150 peripheral blood samples (43 ophthalmopathy, 75 hyperthyroidism and roughly 17 progressor patients) is reported in the paper. General findings and caveats noted by the study authors: A 13 V-J signature model separated ophthalmopathy from stable hyperthyroidism, with 87.88% sensitivity and 81.08% specificity in cross-validation and 80%/75% in testing. During validation, the model predicted progression to ophthalmopathy a median of around six months ahead of onset, with approximately 70% sensitivity and around 72% specificity. No statistical method was used to set the sample size in advance, and investigators knew the group allocation. Most expanded thyroid clonotypes (frequency above 0.001) were also detected in blood, suggesting blood repertoires may reflect thyroid immune responses.

Sequences were obtained from blood. The receptor was isolated from a man between 18 and 29 years old with Graves' hyperthyroidism. This sequence uses TRBV5-1 and TRBJ2-2, with 7 bases matching TRBD1. The sequenced DNA is TGCGCCAGCAGCTTGGCGCCAGGGGGTTCAAGCACCGGGGAGCTGTTTTTT. It codes for CASSLAPGGSSTGELFF.